A selection of T cell receptor beta chains follows, all from one sample in a study of CD8 T cells in ankylosing spondylitis. TCRdb independently ran MiXCR on the 5' RACE reads; one entry per CDR3 protein. Of over 600,000 distinct CDR3 sequences listed, under 20% are singletons. The sample consisted of blood, either unsorted or a sorted T cell fraction (not recorded which). These receptors originate from a male donor with ankylosing spondylitis. Each CDR3 is given without its conserved first and last residue. Each record gives: CDR3 protein, J gene, V gene.

ASSAAAGRDEQF TRBJ2-1 TRBV7-9
ASSTGGSPDTQY TRBJ2-3 TRBV28
SAGTGTSNYGYT TRBJ1-2 TRBV20-1
AWSDEGGTEAF TRBJ1-1 TRBV30
ASSPTRDLGDEQY TRBJ2-7 TRBV5-1
ASSNIRVAINNEQF TRBJ2-1 TRBV21-1
AGAKSSGANVLT TRBJ2-6 TRBV6-2/TRBV6-3
ASSFIGDSYGYT TRBJ1-2 TRBV5-1
ASSQVSGGVRNTEAF TRBJ1-1 TRBV14
ASSHQVMGRVGTDTQY TRBJ2-3 TRBV11-1
ASSSGTPESTDTQY TRBJ2-3 TRBV5-1
SGQMGTDTQY TRBJ2-3 TRBV20-1
SAREGGVGTQY TRBJ2-5 TRBV20-1
ASSQSAGKAYEQY TRBJ2-7 TRBV3-1
ASWAGPDSYEQY TRBJ2-7 TRBV5-1
ASSSGRYQPQH TRBJ1-5 TRBV28
ASSVGPETNYGYT TRBJ1-2 TRBV9
ASSEAGGSGETQY TRBJ2-5 TRBV9
ASMLGTGGQETQY TRBJ2-5 TRBV2
ASSGDRGAGANVLT TRBJ2-6 TRBV5-1
ASRPLGTVNEKLF TRBJ1-4 TRBV6-1
ASSWTGTGYSPLH TRBJ1-6 TRBV27
ASRSMGQETQY TRBJ2-5 TRBV27
AISEPGSILYEQY TRBJ2-7 TRBV10-3
ASSPGKGLAGDTQY TRBJ2-3 TRBV5-1
ASSAGGYEAF TRBJ1-1 TRBV12-3/TRBV12-4
ASAADSGELF TRBJ2-2 TRBV12-5
ASSPQGSPGQPQH TRBJ1-5 TRBV5-1
ASSPPTGTGELF TRBJ2-2 TRBV7-9
ATSDPDRGYEQY TRBJ2-7 TRBV24-1
ATSDSGRISTDTQY TRBJ2-3 TRBV24-1
ASSTPPGTKNTGELF TRBJ2-2 TRBV19
ASLRTSSATDTQY TRBJ2-3 TRBV5-1
ASSQQIRTGGQETQY TRBJ2-5 TRBV7-2
ASSLDRAGNTGELF TRBJ2-2 TRBV11-2
SATEQSLSSNEQF TRBJ2-1 TRBV20-1
ASSFISGGRTDTQY TRBJ2-3 TRBV11-2
ASSTTGGKNTEAF TRBJ1-1 TRBV27
ASSPQGTDSNGYT TRBJ1-2 TRBV18
ASSPRGSGSPKQY TRBJ2-7 TRBV7-2
ASSPGGVTLIESYEQY TRBJ2-7 TRBV3-1
ASSTVGQGGTEAF TRBJ1-1 TRBV7-2
SVEGQGTMKTQY TRBJ2-5 TRBV29-1
ASSGATGGSTDTQY TRBJ2-3 TRBV5-6
ASSLRAHEQF TRBJ2-1 TRBV6-6
ASSWNSRDGYT TRBJ1-2 TRBV12-3/TRBV12-4
ASSVKSSGETGELF TRBJ2-2 TRBV6-1
ASSYGLQGWYGYT TRBJ1-2 TRBV6-5
ASSLGGSFGELF TRBJ2-2 TRBV11-2
SALSDGASGANVLT TRBJ2-6 TRBV29-1
ASSQDPPSGVTDTQY TRBJ2-3 TRBV3-1
ASSQDPTAFYYGYT TRBJ1-2 TRBV14
ASTEGVAYGYT TRBJ1-2 TRBV6-1
ASSPLGRGGYGEQF TRBJ2-1 TRBV7-6